This T cell receptor (beta chain) stems from a study of CD8+ T cells in alopecia areata (dated by TCRdb to the late 2010s). At the level of the whole study: Treated patients were enrolled in an open-label pilot trial of oral tofacitinib at 5 to 10 mg twice daily for moderate-to-severe alopecia areata. RNA came from the PAXgene miRNA kit for fixed scalp, the miRNeasy kit for PBMCs, and the RNeasy kit for mouse skin. Tofacitinib was given for 6 to 18 months, followed by 6 months of follow-up off drug to assess delayed response and recurrence. Scalp tissue and sorted CD4+ and CD8+ peripheral blood T cells from patchy and totalis/universalis alopecia areata patients and from healthy controls were covered by human TCRbeta sequencing. Scalp clonality was compared among normal scalp (n=4), patchy alopecia areata scalp (n=8), and alopecia totalis/universalis scalp (n=8). The study used high-throughput TCRbeta sequencing to examine T cell clonal expansion in alopecia areata, in both the C3H/HeJ mouse model and human patients. Biopsies were taken from tofacitinib-treated patients at baseline and at 4 and 24 weeks of treatment, and a later scalp biopsy was taken in several of the tofacitinib-treated patients. Amplification of TCRbeta CDR3 regions was done by immunoSEQ multiplex PCR using 35 Vbeta forward primers and 13 Jbeta reverse primers. Study-wide conclusions, independent of this receptor: Shared TCR sequences between patients were less evident than in mice, which may be partly attributable to HLA diversity in the patient population. Scalp TCR repertoire analysis is complicated because resident alphabeta T cells in normal human skin are also sequenced, whereas mouse skin is dominated by gammadelta T cells. Lesional scalp, especially in alopecia totalis/universalis, showed higher clonality and more expanded CD8+ clones than normal scalp, suggesting antigenic drive.

The sample's time point label, decoded: baseline before oral tofacitinib. From alopecia areata patients, peripheral blood was collected along with lesional scalp punch biopsies. PBMCs were isolated by density centrifugation and stained for CD3, CD4 and CD8, and CD4+ and CD8+ T cells were sorted on a FACSAria. Libraries were constructed by the immunoSEQ multiplex PCR assay. RNA was extracted from all samples and reverse transcribed into cDNA as template for TCR sequencing. First-strand cDNA was synthesized with SuperScript III using a 2:1 mix of oligo-dT and random hexamers. A synthetic immune receptor repertoire was used to measure amplification bias, and any remaining bias was corrected computationally. As for how the authors treated the data: Raw reads were preprocessed for error removal, and CDR3 was defined according to IMGT conventions as running from the conserved cysteine to phenylalanine. To get clonality, Shannon entropy was normalized by log2 of the number of productive unique TCRs and the result was subtracted from 1. Whether each scalp clone was CD4 or CD8 was inferred by checking scalp TCRbeta sequences against the CD4 and CD8 repertoires from sorted blood. Drawn from immuneACCESS, this table holds only the in-frame rearrangements with V and J called that TCRdb kept. Clones are partly lost; checked studies trace under half to an unresolved V gene and leave the rest unexplained. The DNA was the basis for D and trimming; V, J and clone size are from that table. Recorded for this sample are more than 110,000 clones; around 50% of them occurred a single time. The ten largest clones take up nearly 6.5% of the sample.

As regards this clone: Its antigen remains unidentified. Per-base qualities were not stored, and no clone one base away is much larger.

As encoded in the germline V gene, CDR1 is SGHDT while CDR2 is YYEEEE. The CDR3 contains 14 residues, cysteine and phenylalanine counted. Only the CDR3 part of the read is kept: 42 bases, read in frame from the first base. The V end loses 0 bases and the J end loses 6 bases, and a stretch of 10 bases separates them. Sequenced here: CD4+ T cells sorted from blood, sampled at week 0. The rearrangement joined TRBV5-6 to TRBJ1-5, and perhaps TRBD1 as D gene, on 5 matching bases. This TCR was sampled from a human donor with alopecia areata. The encoded CDR3 is CASSLGQGRQPQHF. The DNA is as follows: TGTGCCAGCAGCTTGGGGCAGGGACGTCAGCCCCAGCATTTT.